Given below is one T cell receptor beta chain in context. Its target is unknown. Produced via immunoSEQ multiplex PCR; TCRdb's table is partial and in-frame only. The table has more than 95,000 clones, 75% to 90% seen once; the top ten hold 8.5% to 14%. The CDR3 has 15 amino acids. Germline trimming cut 6 bases from V and 5 bases from J; bases unmatched to any gene: 6. Germline-derived CDR1 and CDR2 are MNHEY and SMNVEV (reference sequence). The entry originates in a study of T cell responses to AZD1222 COVID-19 vaccine. Study observations and caveats: Recipients of AZD1222 seropositive at baseline numbered only 6 or 7.

This material consisted of peripheral blood, taken on day 0 of MenACWY control vaccination. The source of this sequence is an adult in good health. The rearrangement links TRBV27 to TRBJ2-3, with 12 bases fitting TRBD2. The CDR3, as DNA: TGTGCCAGCAGGCGACTAGCGGGAGAGGGAGATACGCAGTATTTT. Translation gives CASRRLAGEGDTQYF.